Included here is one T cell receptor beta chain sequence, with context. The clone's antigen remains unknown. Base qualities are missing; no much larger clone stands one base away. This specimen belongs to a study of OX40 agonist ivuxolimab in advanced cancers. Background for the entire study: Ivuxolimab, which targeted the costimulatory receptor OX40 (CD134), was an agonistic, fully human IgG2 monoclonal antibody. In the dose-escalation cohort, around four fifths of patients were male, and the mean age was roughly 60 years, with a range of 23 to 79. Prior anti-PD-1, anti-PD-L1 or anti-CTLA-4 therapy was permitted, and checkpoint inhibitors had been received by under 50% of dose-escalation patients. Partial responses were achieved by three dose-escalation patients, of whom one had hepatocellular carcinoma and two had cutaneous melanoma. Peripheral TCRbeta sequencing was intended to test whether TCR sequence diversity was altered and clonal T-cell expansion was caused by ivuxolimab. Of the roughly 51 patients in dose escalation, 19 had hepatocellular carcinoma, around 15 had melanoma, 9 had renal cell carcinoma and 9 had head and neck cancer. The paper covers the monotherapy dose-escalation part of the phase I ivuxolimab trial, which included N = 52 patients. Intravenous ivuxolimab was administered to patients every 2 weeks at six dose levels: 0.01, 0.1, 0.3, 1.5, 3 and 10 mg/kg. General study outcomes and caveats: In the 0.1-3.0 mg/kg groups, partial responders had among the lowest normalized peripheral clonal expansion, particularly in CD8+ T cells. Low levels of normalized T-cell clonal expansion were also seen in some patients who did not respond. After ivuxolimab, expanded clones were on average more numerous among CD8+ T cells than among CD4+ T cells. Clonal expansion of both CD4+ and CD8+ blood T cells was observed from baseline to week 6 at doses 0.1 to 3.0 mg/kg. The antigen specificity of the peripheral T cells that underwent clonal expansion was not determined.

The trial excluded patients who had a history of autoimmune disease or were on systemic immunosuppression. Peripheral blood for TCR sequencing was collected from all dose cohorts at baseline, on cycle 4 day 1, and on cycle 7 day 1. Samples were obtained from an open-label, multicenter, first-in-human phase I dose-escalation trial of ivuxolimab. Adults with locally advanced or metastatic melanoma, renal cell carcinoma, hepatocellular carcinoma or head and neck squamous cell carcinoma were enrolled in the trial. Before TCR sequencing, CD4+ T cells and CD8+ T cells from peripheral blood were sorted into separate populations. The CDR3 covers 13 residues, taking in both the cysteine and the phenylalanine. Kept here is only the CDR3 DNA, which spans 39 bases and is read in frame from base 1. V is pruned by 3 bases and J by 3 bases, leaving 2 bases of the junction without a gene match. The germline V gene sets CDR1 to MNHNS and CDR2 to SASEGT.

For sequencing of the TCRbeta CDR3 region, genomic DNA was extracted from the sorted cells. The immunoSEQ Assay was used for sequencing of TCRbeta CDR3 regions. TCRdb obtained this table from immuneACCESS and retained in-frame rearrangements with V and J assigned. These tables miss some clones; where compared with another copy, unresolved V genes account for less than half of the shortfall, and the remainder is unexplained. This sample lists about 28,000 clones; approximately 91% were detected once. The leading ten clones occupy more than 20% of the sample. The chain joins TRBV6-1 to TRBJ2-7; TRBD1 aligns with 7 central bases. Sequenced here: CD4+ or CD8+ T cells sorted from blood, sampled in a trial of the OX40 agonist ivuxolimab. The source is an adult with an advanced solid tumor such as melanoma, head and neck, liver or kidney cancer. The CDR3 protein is CASSEGQYYEQYF. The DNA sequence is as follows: TGTGCCAGCAGTGAGGGACAGTACTACGAGCAGTACTTC.